This T cell receptor (beta chain) was identified in a study of OX40 agonist ivuxolimab in advanced cancers. Trimming cost V 2 bases and J 7 bases; bases outside gene matches: 18. The length of the CDR3 is 17 residues. Germline assignment: CDR1 SGHDT and CDR2 YYEEEE. The protocol was immunoSEQ multiplex PCR, while the TCRdb copy is restricted to in-frame clones and leaves out a portion. Here the sample spans 81,000 or so clones, around 89% being singletons. This material consisted of CD4+ or CD8+ T cells sorted from blood, taken in a trial of the OX40 agonist ivuxolimab. This chain uses TRBV5-6 with TRBJ2-7; 7 nucleotides match TRBD2. The TCR sequence derives from an adult with an advanced solid tumor such as melanoma, head and neck, liver or kidney cancer. CDR3 region: CASSLYELSRGSGEQYF. For the CDR3, the DNA is TGTGCCAGCAGCTTATACGAGCTGTCGCGGGGGTCGGGGGAGCAGTACTTC. Combining the CDR3 with reference TRBV5-6 and TRBJ2-7 gives the whole variable domain DAGVTQSPTHLIKTRGQQVTLRCSPKSGHDTVSWYQQALGQGPQFIFQYYEEEERQRGNFPDRFSGHQFPNYSSELNVNALLLGDSALYLCASSLYELSRGSGEQYFGPGTRLTVT.